This record concerns one T cell receptor beta chain sequence. Its matching antigen is unknown. The method was immunoSEQ multiplex PCR; TCRdb's version includes in-frame clones alone and lacks a portion of them. The profile shows around 130,000 clones, around 89% of them singletons. This entry is derived from a study of T cell responses to AZD1222 COVID-19 vaccine. Study results and caveats: Spike-specific TCR repertoires showed rising breadth and depth after two AZD1222 doses.

This CDR3 is 15 amino acids long. The V and J ends lost 1 base and 7 bases respectively, with 17 bases between them. CDR1 and CDR2 (germline): SEHNR, FQNEAQ (reference sequence). This chain links TRBV7-9 with TRBJ2-7, with D unresolved. The sample consisted of peripheral blood, taken 28 days after the second AZD1222 dose. This receptor was identified in an adult who received the AZD1222 COVID-19 vaccine. In nucleotides, the CDR3 is TGTGCCAGCAGCTTAGTTTTACGAGAATCCCAGGAGCAGTACTTC. It encodes CASSLVLRESQEQYF.